This T cell receptor (beta chain) was retrieved from a study of shared clonotypes between healthy human individuals. Study-wide background: Contributing individuals were two females and a few males aged 18 to 49. Study-wide results and caveats: Larger estimated richness was generally seen in naive subsets than in memory subsets.

Within Nashville, Tennessee resided all donors, each a Caucasian adult. Division of CD4+ cells produced a CD45RA+ naive subset and a CD45RA-negative memory subset. The CDR3 totals 15 residues. CDR1 is SSHAT and CDR2 is FNYEAQ in the germline V gene (reference sequence). Turning to this clone: Its antigen remains unidentified. One junction end does not reproduce the germline sequence, and a read error may be involved.

Clones were sequenced by immunoSEQ multiplex PCR, and TCRdb holds only the in-frame ones, with some missing. The sample yields over a million clones, roughly 96% seen once. The chain combines TRBV7-7 with TRBJ2-7; 12 positions agree with TRBD1. The sample consisted of naive CD4+ T cells sorted from blood. Specified subset: CD45RA+ positively selected. This sequence originates from a young man in good health. CDR3 sequence: CASSPLGQGAGEQYF. The CDR3 region has the DNA TGTGCTAGCAGCCCCCTGGGACAGGGGGCGGGTGAGCAGTACTTC.